This record looks at one T cell receptor (beta chain) sequence and its context. No antigen is known for it. The sample's treatment: oral pan-JAK inhibitor, 5-10 mg twice daily. A FACSAria was used to sort CD4+ and CD8+ T cells. These cells came from PBMCs. This sample stems from a study of CD8+ T cells in alopecia areata. Overall study results and limits: There were many expanded lesional clones persisting in scalp and blood during tofacitinib. Scalp lesions, especially in alopecia totalis/universalis, had higher clonality than normal scalp.

Extracted RNA was reverse transcribed into cDNA, the sequencing template. Here immunoSEQ multiplex PCR was the method, and the copy in TCRdb shows in-frame clones only, minus some. The sample lists about 210,000 clones, around 65% occurring once. The CDR3 length is 16 residues. The trim removed 3 bases at V and 6 bases at J, leaving 8 bases unmatched. Germline CDR1 and CDR2: SGHTA and FQGNSA. This TCR was sampled from a human donor with alopecia areata. The sequences come from CD4+ T cells sorted from blood, collected between weeks 43 and 45, from a patient treated with tofacitinib. This chain joins TRBV7-2 and TRBJ2-2; TRBD1 agrees at 9 bases. DNA for the CDR3: TGTGCCAGCAGCTTTCCGGGACAGGGTCGTGCCGGGGAGCTGTTTTTT. Its translation is CASSFPGQGRAGELFF.